This TCR beta chain emerged from a study of shared clonotypes between healthy human individuals. Study results and caveats: What naive subsets generally showed was a larger estimated richness than memory subsets showed. What limited the represented genetic and exposure-history diversity was the small number of donors.

Clones were read by immunoSEQ multiplex PCR, and TCRdb kept only the in-frame ones, dropping some. The table has roughly 2,300,000 clones, 85% to 95% seen once. Germline V lookup: CDR1 LGHNA, CDR2 YNFKEQ. With 8 bases removed from V and 1 base from J, the gap between germline ends came to 24 bases. The CDR3 is 18 amino acids. Concerning this clone: Its target is unknown.

Source material: naive CD4+ T cells from PBMCs. Subset indicated: CD45RA+ positively selected. The chain couples TRBV4-2 to TRBJ2-4; possible D gene TRBD2, 6 bases. The sequence came from a man aged 18-30 years in good health. Some clones in this sample may be carry-over from other donors' samples. The CDR3 nucleotides read TGTGCCAGCGGAAACCGGCAATCGGGGGATTGGGCCAAAAACATTCAGTACTTC. As protein: CASGNRQSGDWAKNIQYF.